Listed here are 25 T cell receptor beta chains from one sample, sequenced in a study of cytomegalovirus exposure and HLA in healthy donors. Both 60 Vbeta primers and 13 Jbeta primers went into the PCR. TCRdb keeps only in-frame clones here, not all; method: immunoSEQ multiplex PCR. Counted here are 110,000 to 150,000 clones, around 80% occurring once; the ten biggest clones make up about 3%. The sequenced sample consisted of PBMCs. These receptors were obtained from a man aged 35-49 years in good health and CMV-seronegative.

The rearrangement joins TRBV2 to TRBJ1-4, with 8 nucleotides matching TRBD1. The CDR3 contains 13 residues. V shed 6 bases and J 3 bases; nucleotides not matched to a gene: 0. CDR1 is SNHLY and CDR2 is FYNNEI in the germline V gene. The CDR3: CASSRGPNEKLFF. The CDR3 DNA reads TGTGCCAGCAGCAGGGGGCCTAATGAAAAACTGTTTTTT.

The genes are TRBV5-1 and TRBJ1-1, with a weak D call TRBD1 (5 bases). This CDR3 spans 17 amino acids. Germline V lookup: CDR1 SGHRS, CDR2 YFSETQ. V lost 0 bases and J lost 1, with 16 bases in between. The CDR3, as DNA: TGCGCCAGCAGCTTGGGAACAGGAACCTATGAGAACACTGAAGCTTTCTTT. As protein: CASSLGTGTYENTEAFF.

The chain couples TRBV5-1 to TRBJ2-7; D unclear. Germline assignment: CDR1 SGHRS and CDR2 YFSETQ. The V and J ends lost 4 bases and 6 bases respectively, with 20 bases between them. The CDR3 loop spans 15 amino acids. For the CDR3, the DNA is TGCGCCAGCAGCGCTCCTCTAGGCCCGGGTCGCGAGCAGTACTTC. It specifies CASSAPLGPGREQYF. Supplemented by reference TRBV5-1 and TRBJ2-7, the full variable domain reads KAGVTQTPRYLIKTRGQQVTLSCSPISGHRSVSWYQQTPGQGLQFLFEYFSETQRNKGNFPGRFSGRQFSNSRSEMNVSTLELGDSALYLCASSAPLGPGREQYFGPGTRLTVT.

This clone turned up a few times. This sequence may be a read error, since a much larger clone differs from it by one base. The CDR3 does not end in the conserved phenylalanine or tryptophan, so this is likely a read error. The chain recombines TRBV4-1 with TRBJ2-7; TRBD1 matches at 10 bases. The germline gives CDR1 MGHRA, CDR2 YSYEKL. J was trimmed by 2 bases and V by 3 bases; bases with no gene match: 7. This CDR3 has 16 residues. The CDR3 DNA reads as TGCGCCAGCAGCCATTTGGCTGGGACAGGGGCCTACGAGCAGTACCTC. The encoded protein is CASSHLAGTGAYEQYL.

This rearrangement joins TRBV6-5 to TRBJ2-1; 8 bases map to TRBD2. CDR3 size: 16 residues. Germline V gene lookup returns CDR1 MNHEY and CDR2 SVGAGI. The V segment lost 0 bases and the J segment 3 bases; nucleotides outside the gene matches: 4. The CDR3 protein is CASSYSQRGNYNEQFF. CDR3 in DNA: TGTGCCAGCAGTTACTCGCAGCGGGGGAACTACAATGAGCAGTTCTTC.

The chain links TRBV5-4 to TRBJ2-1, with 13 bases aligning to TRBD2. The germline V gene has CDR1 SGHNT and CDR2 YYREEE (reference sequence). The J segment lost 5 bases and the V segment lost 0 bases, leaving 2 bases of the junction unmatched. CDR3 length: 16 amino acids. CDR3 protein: CASSLAGTSGDNEQFF. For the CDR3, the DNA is TGTGCCAGCAGCTTGGCCGGGACTAGCGGGGACAATGAGCAGTTCTTC.

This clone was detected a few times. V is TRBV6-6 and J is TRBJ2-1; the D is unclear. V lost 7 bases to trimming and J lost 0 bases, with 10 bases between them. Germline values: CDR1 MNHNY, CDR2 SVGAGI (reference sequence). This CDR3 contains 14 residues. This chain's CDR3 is CASISGSSYNEQFF. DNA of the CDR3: TGTGCCAGCATTAGTGGTAGCTCCTACAATGAGCAGTTCTTC.

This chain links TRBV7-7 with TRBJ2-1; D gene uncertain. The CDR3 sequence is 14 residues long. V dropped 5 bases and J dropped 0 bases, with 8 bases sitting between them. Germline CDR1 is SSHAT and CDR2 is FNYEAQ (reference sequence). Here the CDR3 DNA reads TGTGCCAGCAGCAGACTGAGCTCCTACAATGAGCAGTTCTTC. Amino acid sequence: CASSRLSSYNEQFF.

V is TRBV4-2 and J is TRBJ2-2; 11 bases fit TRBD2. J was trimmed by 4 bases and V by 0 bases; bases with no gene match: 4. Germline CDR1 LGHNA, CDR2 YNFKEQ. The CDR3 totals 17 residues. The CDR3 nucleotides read TGTGCCAGCAGCCAAGATCCGCTAGCGGGGGGCACCGGGGAGCTGTTTTTT. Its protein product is CASSQDPLAGGTGELFF.

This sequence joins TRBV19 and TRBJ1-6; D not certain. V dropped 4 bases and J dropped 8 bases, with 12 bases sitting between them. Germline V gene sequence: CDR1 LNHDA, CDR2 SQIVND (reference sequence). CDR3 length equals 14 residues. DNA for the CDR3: TGTGCCAGTAGTACGCTACCGGGTTATTCACCCCTCCACTTT. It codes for CASSTLPGYSPLHF.

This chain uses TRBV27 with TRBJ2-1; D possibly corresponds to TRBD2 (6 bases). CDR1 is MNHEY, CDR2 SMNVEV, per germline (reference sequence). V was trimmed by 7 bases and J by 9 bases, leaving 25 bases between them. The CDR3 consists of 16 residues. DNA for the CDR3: TGTGCCAGCACCACCCCCGGGGGTAGCTTGCGGAGTGAGCAGTTCTTC. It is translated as CASTTPGGSLRSEQFF.

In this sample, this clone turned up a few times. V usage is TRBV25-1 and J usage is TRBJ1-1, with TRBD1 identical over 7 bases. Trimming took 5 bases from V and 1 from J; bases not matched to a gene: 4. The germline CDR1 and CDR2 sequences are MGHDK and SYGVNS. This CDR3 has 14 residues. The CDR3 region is CASSSRTGNTEAFF. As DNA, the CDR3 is TGTGCCAGCAGTTCCCGGACAGGGAACACTGAAGCTTTCTTT. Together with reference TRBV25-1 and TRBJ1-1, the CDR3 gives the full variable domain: EADIYQTPRYLVIGTGKKITLECSQTMGHDKMYWYQQDPGMELHLIHYSYGVNSTEKGDLSSESTVSRIRTEHFPLTLESARPSHTSQYLCASSSRTGNTEAFFGQGTRLTVV.

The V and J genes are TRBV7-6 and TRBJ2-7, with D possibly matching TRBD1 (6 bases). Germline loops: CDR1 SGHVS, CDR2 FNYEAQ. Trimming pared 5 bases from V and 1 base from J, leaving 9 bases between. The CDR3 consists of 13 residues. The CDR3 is CASSITGSYEQYF. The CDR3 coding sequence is TGTGCCAGCAGCATCACAGGGTCCTACGAGCAGTACTTC.

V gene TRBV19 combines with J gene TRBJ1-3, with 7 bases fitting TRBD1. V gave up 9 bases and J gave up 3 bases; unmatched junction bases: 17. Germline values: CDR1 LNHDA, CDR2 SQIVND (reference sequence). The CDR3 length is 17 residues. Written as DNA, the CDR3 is TGTGCCAGCCTAAATAGAACAGGGGTCCACTTTGGAAACACCATATATTTT. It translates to CASLNRTGVHFGNTIYF. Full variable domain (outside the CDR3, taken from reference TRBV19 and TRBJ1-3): DGGITQSPKYLFRKEGQNVTLSCEQNLNHDAMYWYRQDPGQGLRLIYYSQIVNDFQKGDIAEGYSVSREKKESFPLTVTSAQKNPTAFYLCASLNRTGVHFGNTIYFGEGSWLTVV.

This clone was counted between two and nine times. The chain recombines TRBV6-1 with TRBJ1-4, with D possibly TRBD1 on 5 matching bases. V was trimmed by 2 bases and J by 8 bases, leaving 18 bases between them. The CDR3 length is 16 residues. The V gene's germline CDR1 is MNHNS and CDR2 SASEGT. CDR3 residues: CASSERPAGYDEKLFF. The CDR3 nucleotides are TGTGCCAGCAGTGAACGTCCGGCAGGGTACGACGAAAAACTGTTTTTT.

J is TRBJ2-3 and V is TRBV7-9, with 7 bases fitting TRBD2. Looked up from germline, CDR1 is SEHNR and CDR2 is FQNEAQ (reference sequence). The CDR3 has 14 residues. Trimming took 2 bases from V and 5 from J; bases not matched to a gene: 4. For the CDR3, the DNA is TGTGCCAGCAGCTTACGACTAGCTGGAGATACGCAGTATTTT. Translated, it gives CASSLRLAGDTQYF.

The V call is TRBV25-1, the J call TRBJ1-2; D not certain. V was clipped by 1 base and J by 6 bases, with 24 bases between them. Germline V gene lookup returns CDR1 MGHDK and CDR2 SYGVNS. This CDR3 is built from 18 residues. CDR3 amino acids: CASSEWNVGEGPRDGYTF. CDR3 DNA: TGTGCCAGCAGTGAATGGAATGTCGGGGAAGGACCACGGGATGGCTACACCTTC.

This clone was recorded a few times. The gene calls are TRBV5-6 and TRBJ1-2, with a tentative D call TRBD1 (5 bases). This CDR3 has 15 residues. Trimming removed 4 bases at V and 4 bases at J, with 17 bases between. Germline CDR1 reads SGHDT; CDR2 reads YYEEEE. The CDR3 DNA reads TGTGCCAGCAGCCCACTCAGGGAGGGACCCTATGGCTACACCTTC. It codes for CASSPLREGPYGYTF.

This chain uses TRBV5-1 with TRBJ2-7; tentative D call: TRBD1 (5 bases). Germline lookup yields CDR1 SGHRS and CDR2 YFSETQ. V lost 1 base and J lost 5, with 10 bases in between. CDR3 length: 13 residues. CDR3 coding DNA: TGCGCCAGCAGCTTGCCCGCAGGGAACGAGCAGTACTTC. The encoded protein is CASSLPAGNEQYF.

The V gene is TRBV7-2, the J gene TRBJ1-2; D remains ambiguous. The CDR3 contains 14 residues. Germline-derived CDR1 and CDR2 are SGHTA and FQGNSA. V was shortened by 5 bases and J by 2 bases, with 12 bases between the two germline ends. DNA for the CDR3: TGTGCCAGCAGCGGCCAATTTCTGAACTATGGCTACACCTTC. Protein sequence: CASSGQFLNYGYTF.

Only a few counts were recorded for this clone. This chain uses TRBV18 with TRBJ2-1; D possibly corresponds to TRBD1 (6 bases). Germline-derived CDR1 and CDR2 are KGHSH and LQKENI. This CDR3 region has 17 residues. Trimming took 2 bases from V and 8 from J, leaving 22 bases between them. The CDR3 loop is CASSPAEGTPRQYEQFF. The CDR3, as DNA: TGTGCCAGCTCACCAGCAGAAGGGACACCGAGGCAGTATGAGCAGTTCTTC.

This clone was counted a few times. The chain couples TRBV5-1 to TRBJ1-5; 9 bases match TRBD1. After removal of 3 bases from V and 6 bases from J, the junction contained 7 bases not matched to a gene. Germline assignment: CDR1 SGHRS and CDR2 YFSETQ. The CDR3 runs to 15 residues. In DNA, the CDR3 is TGCGCCAGCAGCTCCACAGGGGGCGCAGGTCAGCCCCAGCATTTT. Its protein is CASSSTGGAGQPQHF.

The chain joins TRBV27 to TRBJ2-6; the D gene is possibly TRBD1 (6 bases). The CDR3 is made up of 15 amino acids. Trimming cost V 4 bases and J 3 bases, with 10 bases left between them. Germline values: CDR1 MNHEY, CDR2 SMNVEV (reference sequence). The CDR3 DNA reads TGTGCCAGCAGTTCCCCAGGGGATGGGGCCAACGTCCTGACTTTC. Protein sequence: CASSSPGDGANVLTF.

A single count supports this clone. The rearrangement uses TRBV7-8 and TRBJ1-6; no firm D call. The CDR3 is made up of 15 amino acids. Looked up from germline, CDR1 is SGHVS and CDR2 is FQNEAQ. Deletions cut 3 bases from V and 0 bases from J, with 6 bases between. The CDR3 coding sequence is TGTGCCAGCAGCTTGAGGAGCTCCTATAATTCACCCCTCCACTTT. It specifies CASSLRSSYNSPLHF.

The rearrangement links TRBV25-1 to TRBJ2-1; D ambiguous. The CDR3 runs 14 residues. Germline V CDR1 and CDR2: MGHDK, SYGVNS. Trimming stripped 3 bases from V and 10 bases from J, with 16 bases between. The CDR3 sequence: CASSDLDPGSEQFF. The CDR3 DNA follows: TGTGCCAGCAGTGATCTAGACCCCGGGTCGGAGCAGTTCTTC. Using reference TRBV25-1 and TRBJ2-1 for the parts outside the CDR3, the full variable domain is EADIYQTPRYLVIGTGKKITLECSQTMGHDKMYWYQQDPGMELHLIHYSYGVNSTEKGDLSSESTVSRIRTEHFPLTLESARPSHTSQYLCASSDLDPGSEQFFGPGTRLTVL.